This T cell receptor (beta chain) was sequenced for a study of long-term antiretroviral therapy in people with HIV. The study's findings and limits: All time points showed a repertoire dominated by clones expanded before ART. Diversity measured after ART increased yet remained under transplant donor controls.

The run of the v3.0 immunoSEQ assay was at survey level. Some clones are missing from TCRdb's copy, which holds only in-frame ones; the method was immunoSEQ multiplex PCR. The sample holds around 15,000 clones, 91% seen once. Comments on this clone: Its antigen remains unidentified.

Each participant with HIV received care in the United States. V lost 7 bases, J lost 2 bases, and 5 bases stayed unmatched. CDR3 length: 12 residues. Germline CDR1 reads SQVTM; CDR2 reads ANQGSEA. The receptor was derived from a woman aged 40 to 49 with HIV. The chain recombines TRBV29-1 with TRBJ2-7, with 7 bases aligning to TRBD1. Sequences were derived from unsorted PBMCs, sampled 0.6 years after starting antiretroviral therapy. CDR3: CSADTGAYEQYF. CDR3 DNA: TGCAGCGCAGACACAGGGGCCTACGAGCAGTACTTC.